A single sample is the source of the 7 T cell receptor beta chains below, sequenced in a study of blood T cell repertoires in COVID-19. The method was immunoSEQ multiplex PCR; TCRdb's version includes in-frame clones alone and lacks a portion of them. The table includes 110,000 to 150,000 clones, around 84% detected once. Sample: peripheral blood. Receptors originate from a woman aged 60-75 years with acute or convalescent COVID-19.

The J gene is TRBJ1-2, the V gene TRBV29-1; D is unresolved. The CDR3 has 10 residues. In germline, CDR1 is SQVTM, CDR2 ANQGSEA. V gave up 3 bases and J gave up 7 bases, with 6 bases separating them. The CDR3 DNA sequence: TGCAGCGTTGATCAAGCTGGCTACACCTTC. This codes for CSVDQAGYTF.

This sequence joins TRBV19 and TRBJ1-2, with TRBD1 matching 7 bases. Looked up from germline, CDR1 is LNHDA and CDR2 is SQIVND (reference sequence). The ends lost 5 bases at V and 4 bases at J; junction bases unmatched: 7. The CDR3 is 14 amino acids. The CDR3, as DNA: TGTGCCAGTAGTCCCCTACAGGGGCTCTATGGCTACACCTTC. The encoded protein is CASSPLQGLYGYTF.

The chain recombines TRBV7-9 with TRBJ1-3; D possibly corresponds to TRBD1 (6 bases). Germline V CDR1 and CDR2: SEHNR, FQNEAQ (reference sequence). The CDR3 is 16 residues long. V shed 2 bases and J shed 0 bases, with 11 bases lying between them. This CDR3 is CASSLITGTSGNTIYF. The DNA for the CDR3 is TGTGCCAGCAGCTTAATTACAGGGACCTCTGGAAACACCATATATTTT.

The chain carries TRBV6-6 and TRBJ2-7; D might be TRBD1 (6 bases). The CDR3 has 14 amino acids. CDR1 MNHNY and CDR2 SVGAGI come from the germline V gene (reference sequence). The V gene lost 6 bases and the J gene lost 2 bases, with 14 bases spanning the gap. CDR3 in DNA: TGTGCCAGCAGACAGGGCCAGAATGCCTACGAGCAGTACTTC. It yields the protein CASRQGQNAYEQYF.

The chain links TRBV7-8 to TRBJ1-4, with a weak D call TRBD1 (5 bases). The CDR3 has 14 residues. V gave up 5 bases and J gave up 8 bases, with 15 bases separating them. Looked up from germline, CDR1 is SGHVS and CDR2 is FQNEAQ. The CDR3 protein is CASSPRGGNEKLFF. For the CDR3, the DNA is TGTGCCAGCAGCCCGAGGGGAGGGAACGAAAAACTGTTTTTT.

The chain employs TRBV4-3 and TRBJ1-2, with D possibly being TRBD1 (5 bases). Germline lookup yields CDR1 LGHNA and CDR2 YSLEER. This CDR3 has 15 amino acids. The V end lost 4 bases, the J end lost 7 bases, and 19 bases lay between the germline ends. CDR3 sequence: CASSPGQGFRSGYTF. The CDR3 DNA follows: TGCGCCAGCAGCCCCGGGCAGGGTTTTAGGAGTGGCTACACCTTC.

This chain links TRBV5-1 with TRBJ1-6; TRBD1 might be the D (6 bases). The V end lost 0 bases, the J end lost 9 bases, and 13 bases lay between the germline ends. CDR1 SGHRS and CDR2 YFSETQ come from the germline V gene. The CDR3 contains 15 residues. The CDR3 nucleotides read TGCGCCAGCAGCTTGGGGCAGGGGTTATTTTCACCCCTCCACTTT. Residues: CASSLGQGLFSPLHF.